This passage covers 26 T cell receptor beta chains from one sample sequenced in a study of human T cells and chemical hapten exposure (TCRdb year 2021). Library generation was performed with RACE. Sequencing relied on a NextSeq 500. TCRdb cleaned the public reads at Q25 with fastp, built clones with MiXCR and kept in-frame beta chains. Here each entry gathers all rows of one CDR3 protein and keeps the most common genes and DNA. For this sample there are some 71,000 distinct CDR3 sequences; roughly 10% appear just once. The ten most abundant clones make up approximately 1.5% of the sample. This specimen's time point label, interpreted: patch test 3, about 24 weeks after DPC sensitization. In light of the paper, this sample's treatment or condition label describes: therapeutic diphenylcyclopropenone sensitization with weekly scalp DPC. Specimen: whole blood, collected in connection with sensitization to the hapten diphenylcyclopropenone (DPC). These receptors were obtained from a woman between 50 and 59 years old with alopecia areata. Some clones in this sample may be carry-over from other donors' samples.

This clonotype was seen at least ten times. CDR3 sequence (DNA): TGTGCCAGCAGTTTCTTTTTCCCCGAGCAGTACTTC. This translates into CASSFFFPEQYF. The chain joins TRBV28 to TRBJ2-7; D gene uncertain. CDR3 length: 12 residues. Germline V gene data show CDR1 as MDHEN and CDR2 as SYDVKM. V was clipped by 3 bases and J by 6 bases, with 9 bases between them. The full variable domain, with the rest looked up from reference TRBV28 and TRBJ2-7, is DVKVTQSSRYLVKRTGEKVFLECVQDMDHENMFWYRQDPGLGLRLIYFSYDVKMKEKGDIPEGYSVSREKKERFSLILESASTNQTSMYLCASSFFFPEQYFGPGTRLTVT.

This clonotype was seen at least ten times. The rearrangement links TRBV6-6 to TRBJ1-6, with a weak D call TRBD1 (5 bases). The CDR3 is 13 residues long. Trimming removed 7 bases at V and 8 bases at J, with 12 bases between. The germline gives CDR1 MNHNY, CDR2 SVGAGI (reference sequence). The CDR3 DNA follows: TGTGCCAGCAATGGCCAGGGCGATTCACCCCTCCACTTT. Translation: CASNGQGDSPLHF.

This clonotype was counted ten times or more. The V and J genes are TRBV12-5 and TRBJ2-1, with D maybe TRBD2 (5 bases). CDR3 length: 15 amino acids. Trimming stripped 5 bases from V and 0 bases from J, with 11 bases between. Germline lookup yields CDR1 LGHNT and CDR2 FRNRAP. CDR3 bases: TGTGCTAGTGGTCCCTGGGGAGCCTCCTACAATGAGCAGTTCTTC. Protein: CASGPWGASYNEQFF. The complete variable domain, with remaining parts taken from reference TRBV12-5 and TRBJ2-1, reads DARVTQTPRHKVTEMGQEVTMRCQPILGHNTVFWYRQTMMQGLELLAYFRNRAPLDDSGMPKDRFSAEMPDATLATLKIQPSEPRDSAVYFCASGPWGASYNEQFFGPGTRLTVL.

This clonotype has more than one count but fewer than ten. The rearrangement links TRBV3-1 to TRBJ1-1; unclear D gene. V lost 4 bases and J lost 0, with 9 bases in between. Germline assignment: CDR1 LGHDT and CDR2 YNNKEL (reference sequence). This CDR3 has 14 residues. The chain's CDR3 is CASSPEVMNTEAFF. The CDR3 DNA sequence: TGTGCCAGCAGCCCAGAGGTCATGAACACTGAAGCTTTCTTT.

This clonotype was recorded a few times. V and J are TRBV5-1 and TRBJ1-1, with 8 bases lining up with TRBD1. J was trimmed by 5 bases and V by 4 bases; bases with no gene match: 13. This CDR3 spans 16 amino acids. In germline, CDR1 is SGHRS, CDR2 YFSETQ. Here the CDR3 reads CASSPYQGARGTEAFF. DNA of the CDR3: TGCGCCAGCAGCCCGTATCAGGGGGCGAGGGGGACTGAAGCTTTCTTT.

This clonotype was detected only a few times. The V call is TRBV7-2, the J call TRBJ2-1, with 8 positions matching TRBD2. The CDR3 is 17 residues long. V lost 2 bases to trimming and J lost 8 bases; unmatched junction nucleotides: 14. The germline V gene encodes CDR1 SGHTA and CDR2 FQGNSA. CDR3 protein: CASSLFMRGGGPDEQFF. CDR3 sequence (DNA): TGTGCCAGCAGCTTATTTATGCGAGGCGGGGGGCCCGATGAGCAGTTCTTC.

This clonotype was recorded many times. The genes are TRBV4-2 and TRBJ2-7; tentatively, D is TRBD1 (6 bases). The CDR3 is 15 residues long. Trimming shortened V by 2 bases and J by 7 bases, and 18 bases separated the two germline ends. Germline assignment: CDR1 LGHNA and CDR2 YNFKEQ. The chain's CDR3 is CASSQPDRGGMEQYF. The CDR3 DNA reads as TGTGCCAGCAGCCAACCGGACAGAGGTGGTATGGAGCAGTACTTC.

At least ten counts were recorded for this clonotype. This rearrangement joins TRBV7-9 to TRBJ2-7; D may be TRBD2 (5 bases). CDR1 SEHNR and CDR2 FQNEAQ come from the germline V gene (reference sequence). This CDR3 has 17 residues. V gave up 5 bases and J gave up 1 base, with 21 bases separating them. CDR3 loop: CASSPKALGRGSYEQYF. DNA for the CDR3: TGTGCCAGCAGCCCGAAGGCATTGGGAAGAGGGTCCTACGAGCAGTACTTC.

This clonotype was picked up a small number of times. The chain combines TRBV9 with TRBJ2-7, with D perhaps TRBD1 (6 bases). This CDR3 comprises 13 residues. Germline V lookup: CDR1 SGDLS, CDR2 YYNGEE. The ends were cut back, 2 bases at V and 7 bases at J, with 13 bases in the middle. CDR3 nucleotides: TGTGCCAGCAGCGTCGACAGGCTGGGTGAGCAGTACTTC. Translating gives CASSVDRLGEQYF.

This clonotype has a handful of counts. CDR3 sequence reads: CAISESEVSPLHF. The DNA for the CDR3 is TGTGCCATCAGTGAGTCGGAAGTTTCACCCCTCCACTTT. V gene TRBV10-3 combines with J gene TRBJ1-6, with no clear D. This CDR3 region has 13 residues. CDR1 is ENHRY, CDR2 SYGVKD, per germline. The V and J ends lost 0 bases and 9 bases respectively, with 6 bases between them.

The chain uses TRBV11-3 and TRBJ2-3, with D perhaps TRBD1 or TRBD2 (5 bases each). CDR1 and CDR2 from the germline V gene are SGHNT and YENEEA. There are 13 residues in the CDR3. V shed 8 bases and J shed 3 bases, with 12 bases lying between them. DNA of the CDR3: TGTGCCAGCCGAGGGGAAAGGACAGATACGCAGTATTTT. It encodes CASRGERTDTQYF.

This clonotype was seen more than once but under ten times. In DNA, the CDR3 is TGTGCCAGCAGTTTATCGGGGGGATTGGGCTCCTACGAGCAGTACTTC. Protein sequence: CASSLSGGLGSYEQYF. The chain couples TRBV27 to TRBJ2-7; perhaps TRBD2 as D (6 bases). The CDR3 loop spans 16 amino acids. Trimming left V 0 bases short and J 0 bases short, with 12 bases between. Germline-derived CDR1 and CDR2 are MNHEY and SMNVEV (reference sequence).

This clonotype was detected only once. V is TRBV12-2 and J is TRBJ1-4; the table assigns TRBD1, which was not confirmed against the DNA. TRBV12-2 is assigned pseudogene status. The CDR3 spans 20 residues. CDR3 loop: CASRLPIGTGGFDRDEKLFF. CDR3 in DNA: TGTGCAAGTCGCTTACCCATCGGGACAGGGGGATTCGATAGAGATGAAAAACTGTTTTTT.

This clonotype was seen only a few times. The rearrangement links TRBV5-6 to TRBJ2-6, with D hard to call. V dropped 9 bases and J dropped 0 bases, with 4 bases sitting between them. CDR1 is SGHDT, CDR2 YYEEEE, per germline. This CDR3 is built from 12 residues. The DNA of the CDR3 is TGTGCCACCAACTCTGGGGCCAACGTCCTGACTTTC. This encodes CATNSGANVLTF. Together with reference TRBV5-6 and TRBJ2-6, the CDR3 gives the full variable domain: DAGVTQSPTHLIKTRGQQVTLRCSPKSGHDTVSWYQQALGQGPQFIFQYYEEEERQRGNFPDRFSGHQFPNYSSELNVNALLLGDSALYLCATNSGANVLTFGAGSRLTVL.

In regard to this clonotype: A much bigger clone sits one base away, suggesting this may be a read error. The chain has TRBV18 and TRBJ2-7, with D possibly matching TRBD1 (6 bases). The germline CDR1 and CDR2 sequences are KGHSH and LQKENI. The CDR3 runs 14 residues. The CDR3 region is CVSSPPGTPYEQYF. The CDR3 DNA sequence: TGTGTCAGCTCACCTCCCGGGACACCTTACGAGCAGTACTTC.

The J gene is TRBJ1-2, the V gene TRBV20-1; TRBD1 agrees at 8 bases. The CDR3 consists of 12 residues. V gave up 6 bases and J gave up 13 bases; unmatched junction bases: 13. Per germline, CDR1 DFQATT and CDR2 SNEGSKA (reference sequence). CDR3 protein: CSARPIQGAITF. The CDR3 DNA follows: TGCAGTGCCAGGCCCATCCAGGGGGCGATCACCTTC.

This clonotype was recorded at least ten times. V usage is TRBV28 and J usage is TRBJ1-5; 7 nucleotides match TRBD1. The CDR3 spans 17 residues. V was pared by 8 bases and J by 5 bases, with 18 bases of the junction left unmatched. Germline CDR1 and CDR2: MDHEN and SYDVKM. The CDR3 nucleotides are TGTGCCAGCCCCCCAGTTGTCGGGACAGATTTTTATCAGCCCCAGCATTTT. Translation gives CASPPVVGTDFYQPQHF.

In this sample, this clonotype turned up many times. The chain recombines TRBV3-1 with TRBJ1-2; a weak D match, TRBD1 (5 bases). Trimming removed 0 bases from V and 6 bases from J, with 14 bases in between. This CDR3 has 15 amino acids. The germline gives CDR1 LGHDT, CDR2 YNNKEL (reference sequence). Here the CDR3 reads CASSQELQGSNGYTF. The CDR3 nucleotides are TGTGCCAGCAGCCAAGAGCTCCAGGGATCGAATGGCTACACCTTC.

The rearrangement links TRBV4-2 to TRBJ2-6; D possibly corresponds to TRBD2 (6 bases). The germline V gene encodes CDR1 LGHNA and CDR2 YNFKEQ. The CDR3 runs 17 residues. Between the trimmed V and J ends, which lost 6 bases and 1 base, there was a span of 16 bases. CDR3 loop: CASRRGSRGSGANVLTF. The DNA of the CDR3 is TGTGCCAGCAGGCGGGGCTCACGGGGGTCTGGGGCCAACGTCCTGACTTTC.

V usage is TRBV28 and J usage is TRBJ1-1; a possible D gene is TRBD1 (5 bases). This CDR3 is 15 amino acids long. The germline V gene has CDR1 MDHEN and CDR2 SYDVKM. Between the trimmed V and J ends, which lost 4 bases and 4 bases, there was a span of 16 bases. The CDR3 spells CASSYPGTLSTEAFF. The CDR3 DNA is TGTGCCAGCAGTTACCCCGGGACCCTATCCACTGAAGCTTTCTTT.

This clonotype was seen ten or more times. This chain joins TRBV5-1 and TRBJ1-6; TRBD1 agrees at 7 bases. Germline V gene data show CDR1 as SGHRS and CDR2 as YFSETQ. The junction had 4 bases not matched to a gene; V was cut back by 1 base and J by 9 bases. There are 14 residues in the CDR3. The CDR3 reads CASSLTGVVSPLHF. In DNA, the CDR3 is TGCGCCAGCAGCTTGACAGGGGTGGTTTCACCCCTCCACTTT. The full variable domain, in which reference TRBV5-1 and TRBJ1-6 provide the parts outside the CDR3, is KAGVTQTPRYLIKTRGQQVTLSCSPISGHRSVSWYQQTPGQGLQFLFEYFSETQRNKGNFPGRFSGRQFSNSRSEMNVSTLELGDSALYLCASSLTGVVSPLHFGNGTRLTVT.

This clonotype has a count of ten or more. The chain recombines TRBV2 with TRBJ2-2; 8 positions agree with TRBD2. Looked up from germline, CDR1 is SNHLY and CDR2 is FYNNEI. CDR3 length: 16 amino acids. V lost 3 bases to trimming and J lost 0 bases; unmatched junction nucleotides: 3. CDR3 sequence (DNA): TGTGCCAGCAGTGATGATAGCGGGGCGAACACCGGGGAGCTGTTTTTT. Translated, it gives CASSDDSGANTGELFF.

This clonotype was seen repeatedly, ten times or more. The V and J genes are TRBV28 and TRBJ2-6, with TRBD1 matching 9 bases. This CDR3 has 16 amino acids. Per germline, CDR1 MDHEN and CDR2 SYDVKM. V lost 6 bases, J lost 0 bases, and 3 bases stayed unmatched. In DNA, the CDR3 is TGTGCCAGCAGGGGACAGGGCCACTCTGGGGCCAACGTCCTGACTTTC. This encodes CASRGQGHSGANVLTF.

V usage is TRBV12-3 or TRBV12-4 and J usage is TRBJ2-2; D possibly matches TRBD1 or TRBD2 (5 bases each). CDR3 length equals 19 residues. Trimming left V 7 bases short and J 2 bases short, with 26 bases between. As DNA, the CDR3 is TGTGCCAGCAATTCTTTAATGGGGACCAGGCAGATTAACACCGGGGAGCTGTTTTTT. It encodes CASNSLMGTRQINTGELFF.

This clonotype was detected ten times or more. J is TRBJ2-2 and V is TRBV4-1; 7 bases match TRBD2. The CDR3 consists of 16 residues. The V gene's germline CDR1 is MGHRA and CDR2 YSYEKL. J lost 2 bases, V lost 4 bases, and 7 bases had no gene match. CDR3 amino acids: CASSPNAGVNTGELFF. The CDR3 DNA reads as TGCGCCAGCAGCCCCAATGCGGGAGTTAACACCGGGGAGCTGTTTTTT.

This clonotype was seen more than once but under ten times. The chain carries TRBV6-6 and TRBJ2-6; no clear D. Trimming stripped 2 bases from V and 1 base from J, with 3 bases between. This CDR3 is built from 14 residues. CDR1 and CDR2 from the germline V gene are MNHNY and SVGAGI (reference sequence). CDR3 coding DNA: TGTGCCAGCAGTTACAGATCTGGGGCCAACGTCCTGACTTTC. Protein sequence: CASSYRSGANVLTF.